This passage covers 4 T cell receptor beta chains from one sample sequenced in a study of cytomegalovirus exposure and HLA in healthy donors. The table came from immunoSEQ multiplex PCR; TCRdb's copy has only in-frame clones and leaves some out. The sample carries hundreds of thousands of clones, roughly 87% recorded once. The sequenced material came from PBMCs. All receptors come from a woman under 40 in good health and CMV-seronegative.

The V and J genes are TRBV12-2 and TRBJ2-7; the D call of TRBD2 is as the table states it, not checked on the DNA. TRBV12-2 is marked as a pseudogene. The CDR3 is 14 amino acids. CDR3 region: CASRLARVPSEQYF. The CDR3 DNA reads as TGTGCAAGTCGCTTAGCGCGTGTCCCCTCCGAGCAGTACTTC.

This clone was counted a single time. DNA of the CDR3: TGTGCCAGCAGCCCCGGGACCCTCTACAATGAGCAGTTCTTC. It codes for CASSPGTLYNEQFF. The rearrangement joins TRBV7-3 to TRBJ2-1; D tentatively reads TRBD1 or TRBD2 (5 bases each). V was shortened by 5 bases and J by 3 bases, with 11 bases between the two germline ends. CDR1 and CDR2 (germline): SGHTA, FQGTGA. This CDR3 spans 14 amino acids. Full variable domain (missing parts from reference TRBV7-3 and TRBJ2-1): GAGVSQTPSNKVTEKGKYVELRCDPISGHTALYWYRQSLGQGPEFLIYFQGTGAADDSGLPNDRFFAVRPEGSVSTLKIQRTERGDSAVYLCASSPGTLYNEQFFGPGTRLTVL.

V and J are TRBV7-6 and TRBJ2-2; D not resolved. This CDR3 has 15 amino acids. In germline, CDR1 is SGHVS, CDR2 FNYEAQ. Trimming pared 2 bases from V and 3 bases from J, leaving 10 bases between. As DNA, the CDR3 is TGTGCCAGCAGCTTACTGGGTGGGGACACCGGGGAGCTGTTTTTT. Amino acids: CASSLLGGDTGELFF.

The V gene is TRBV28, the J gene TRBJ1-2; 9 nucleotides agree with TRBD1. Per the germline V gene, CDR1 is MDHEN and CDR2 is SYDVKM. The length of the CDR3 is 15 residues. Trimming removed 3 bases from V and 2 bases from J; junction bases left unmatched: 4. The CDR3 nucleotides are TGTGCCAGCAGTTTCCCGGGACAGGGAAACTATGGCTACACCTTC. Its translation: CASSFPGQGNYGYTF.